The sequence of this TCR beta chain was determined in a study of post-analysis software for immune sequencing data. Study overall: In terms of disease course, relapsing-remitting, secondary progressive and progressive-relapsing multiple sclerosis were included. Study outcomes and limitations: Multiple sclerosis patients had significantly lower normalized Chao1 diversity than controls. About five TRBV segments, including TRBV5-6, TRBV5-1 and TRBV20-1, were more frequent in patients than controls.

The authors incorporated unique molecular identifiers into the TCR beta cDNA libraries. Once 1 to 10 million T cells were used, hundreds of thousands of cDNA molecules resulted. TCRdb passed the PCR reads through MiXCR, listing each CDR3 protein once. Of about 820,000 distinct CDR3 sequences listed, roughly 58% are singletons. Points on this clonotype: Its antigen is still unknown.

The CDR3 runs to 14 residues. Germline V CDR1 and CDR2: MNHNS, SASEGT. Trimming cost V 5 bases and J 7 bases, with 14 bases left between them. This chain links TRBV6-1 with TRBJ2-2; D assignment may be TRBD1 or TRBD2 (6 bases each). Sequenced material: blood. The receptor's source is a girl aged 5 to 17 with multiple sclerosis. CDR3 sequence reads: CASSPSRGDGELFF. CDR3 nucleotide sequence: TGTGCCAGCAGTCCAAGTAGGGGGGACGGGGAGCTGTTTTTT.